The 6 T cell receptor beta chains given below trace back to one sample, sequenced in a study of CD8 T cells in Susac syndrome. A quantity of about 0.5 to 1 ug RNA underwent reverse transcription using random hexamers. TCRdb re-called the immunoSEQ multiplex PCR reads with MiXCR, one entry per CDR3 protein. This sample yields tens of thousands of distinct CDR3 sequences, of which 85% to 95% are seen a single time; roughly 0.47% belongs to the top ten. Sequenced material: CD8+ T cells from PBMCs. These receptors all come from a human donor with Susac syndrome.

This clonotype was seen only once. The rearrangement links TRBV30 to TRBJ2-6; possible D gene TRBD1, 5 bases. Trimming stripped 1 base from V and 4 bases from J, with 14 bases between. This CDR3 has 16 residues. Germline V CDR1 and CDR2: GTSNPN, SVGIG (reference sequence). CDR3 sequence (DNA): TGTGCCTGGAGTGGAATTCAGGGTTCAGGGGCCAACGTCCTGACTTTC. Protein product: CAWSGIQGSGANVLTF.

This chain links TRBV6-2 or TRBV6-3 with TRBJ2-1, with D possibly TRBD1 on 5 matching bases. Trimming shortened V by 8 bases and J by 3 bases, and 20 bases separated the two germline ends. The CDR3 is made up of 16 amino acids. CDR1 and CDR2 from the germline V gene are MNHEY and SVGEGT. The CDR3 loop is CASRGMHRTLYNEQFF. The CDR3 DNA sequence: TGTGCCAGCCGCGGAATGCACAGGACCCTCTACAATGAGCAGTTCTTC.

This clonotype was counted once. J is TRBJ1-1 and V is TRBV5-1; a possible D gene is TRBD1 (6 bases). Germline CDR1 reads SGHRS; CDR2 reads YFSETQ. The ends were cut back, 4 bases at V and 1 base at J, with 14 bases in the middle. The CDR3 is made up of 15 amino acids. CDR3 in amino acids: CASSTGAGENTEAFF. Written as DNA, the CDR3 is TGCGCCAGCAGCACCGGAGCAGGGGAGAACACTGAAGCTTTCTTT.

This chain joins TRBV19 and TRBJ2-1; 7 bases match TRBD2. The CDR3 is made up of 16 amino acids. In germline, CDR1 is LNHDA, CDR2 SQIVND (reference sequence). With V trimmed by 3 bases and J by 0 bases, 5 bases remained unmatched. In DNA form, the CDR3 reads TGTGCCAGTAGTATGGGGCGGGGGAGCTCCTACAATGAGCAGTTCTTC. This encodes CASSMGRGSSYNEQFF.

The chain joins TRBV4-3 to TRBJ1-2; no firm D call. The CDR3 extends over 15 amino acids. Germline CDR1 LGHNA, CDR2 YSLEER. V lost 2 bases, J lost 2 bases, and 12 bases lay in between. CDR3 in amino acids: CASSQLPLGNYGYTF. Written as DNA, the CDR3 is TGCGCCAGCAGCCAACTGCCCTTGGGGAACTATGGCTACACCTTC.

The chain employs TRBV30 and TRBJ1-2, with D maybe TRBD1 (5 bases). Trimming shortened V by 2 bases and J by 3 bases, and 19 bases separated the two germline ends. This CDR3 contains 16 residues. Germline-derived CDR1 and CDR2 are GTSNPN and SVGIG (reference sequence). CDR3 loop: CAWSLSRDPEHYGYTF. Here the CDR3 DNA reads TGTGCCTGGAGTCTATCCCGGGACCCCGAGCACTATGGCTACACCTTC.